These 19 T cell receptor beta chains came from one sample sequenced in a study of blood T cell repertoires in COVID-19. Sequencing used immunoSEQ multiplex PCR; TCRdb keeps in-frame clones, though not all of them. The sample holds over 250,000 clones, about 90% seen once. The source material was PBMCs or T cells enriched from blood (not recorded which). These receptors all stem from a woman in her 30s who had recovered from COVID-19.

This rearrangement joins TRBV6-1 to TRBJ1-1, with TRBD1 matching 7 bases. Germline assignment: CDR1 MNHNS and CDR2 SASEGT. With 2 bases clipped from V and 0 bases from J, the junction kept 9 bases outside the gene matches. The CDR3 loop spans 17 amino acids. The CDR3 coding sequence is TGTGCCAGCAGTGAACGCGGGACAGCTAGTATGAACACTGAAGCTTTCTTT. It encodes CASSERGTASMNTEAFF.

This clone was seen a single time. The gene calls are TRBV2 and TRBJ1-2; a possible D gene is TRBD1 (5 bases). The germline V and J ends were trimmed by 1 base and 5 bases, with 14 bases remaining between them. The CDR3 extends over 15 amino acids. The germline V gene has CDR1 SNHLY and CDR2 FYNNEI. Here the CDR3 reads CASSEDSRATYGYTF. DNA for the CDR3: TGTGCCAGCAGTGAAGATTCCAGGGCAACTTATGGCTACACCTTC.

In regard to this clone: The CDR3 ends on some other residue instead of the conserved phenylalanine or tryptophan, so this is likely a read error. Because the CDR3's place on the DNA is in doubt, the DNA is left out and the CDR3 is given as listed by TCRdb. The rearrangement uses TRBV5-6 and TRBJ1-1; the DNA was not used to check the table's D call, TRBD1. The CDR3 comprises 14 residues, both ends counted. CDR1 SGHDT and CDR2 YYEEEE come from the germline V gene. CDR3 sequence reads: CASSLRLLDRGSKL.

This clone was seen a few times. The chain uses TRBV7-9 and TRBJ1-1; 8 nucleotides agree with TRBD1. Trimming removed 5 bases from V and 5 bases from J; junction bases left unmatched: 4. The germline V gene encodes CDR1 SEHNR and CDR2 FQNEAQ (reference sequence). This CDR3 contains 13 residues. The CDR3 region is CASSGTGGTEAFF. The DNA of the CDR3 is TGTGCCAGCAGCGGTACAGGGGGGACTGAAGCTTTCTTT.

The genes are TRBV5-1 and TRBJ2-3; maybe TRBD1 (8 bases). This CDR3 has 15 amino acids. V shed 4 bases and J shed 6 bases, with 18 bases lying between them. Per the germline V gene, CDR1 is SGHRS and CDR2 is YFSETQ. CDR3 sequence reads: CASSPFGQGGDTQYF. The DNA of the CDR3 is TGCGCCAGCAGCCCCTTCGGACAGGGAGGGGATACGCAGTATTTT. The variable domain in full, with the rest retrieved from reference TRBV5-1 and TRBJ2-3, is KAGVTQTPRYLIKTRGQQVTLSCSPISGHRSVSWYQQTPGQGLQFLFEYFSETQRNKGNFPGRFSGRQFSNSRSEMNVSTLELGDSALYLCASSPFGQGGDTQYFGPGTRLTVL.

This clone occurred once. The chain has TRBV4-3 and TRBJ1-2, with D perhaps matching TRBD1 (5 bases). The CDR3 is 14 residues long. CDR1 is LGHNA, CDR2 YSLEER, per germline. Trimming took off 1 base at V and 8 bases at J, with 14 bases between the two ends. The CDR3 DNA is TGCGCCAGCAGCCAAGTCCTCCGGCGGGGGGGCTACACCTTC. As protein: CASSQVLRRGGYTF.

This rearrangement joins TRBV5-1 to TRBJ1-1; 8 bases align to TRBD1. V gave up 0 bases and J gave up 3 bases; unmatched junction bases: 4. The CDR3 consists of 15 residues. From germline, CDR1 is SGHRS and CDR2 YFSETQ. CDR3 nucleotide sequence: TGCGCCAGCAGCTTGGGGCAGGGGGCCCACACTGAAGCTTTCTTT. This encodes CASSLGQGAHTEAFF.

V usage is TRBV28 and J usage is TRBJ1-1; D remains ambiguous. V lost 8 bases and J 1 base, leaving 8 bases between the germline ends. Germline V gene lookup returns CDR1 MDHEN and CDR2 SYDVKM. The CDR3 sequence is 12 residues long. As DNA, the CDR3 is TGTGCCAGCCGCGACACGAACACTGAAGCTTTCTTT. This codes for CASRDTNTEAFF.

This rearrangement joins TRBV5-4 to TRBJ1-3; TRBD1 matches 9 bases. The ends lost 4 bases at V and 0 bases at J; junction bases unmatched: 8. Germline lookup yields CDR1 SGHNT and CDR2 YYREEE (reference sequence). The CDR3 runs 17 residues. The CDR3 DNA sequence: TGTGCCAGCAGCCCGGGGGCGGGACAGGGCTCTGGAAACACCATATATTTT. Encoded protein: CASSPGAGQGSGNTIYF.

The chain employs TRBV7-8 and TRBJ2-7, with D tentatively TRBD2 (7 bases). CDR3 length: 15 amino acids. Germline CDR1 SGHVS, CDR2 FQNEAQ. Trimming pared 7 bases from V and 10 bases from J, leaving 26 bases between. The chain's CDR3 is CASTERGGDSGGQYF. The DNA for the CDR3 is TGTGCCAGCACCGAAAGAGGGGGGGATTCCGGCGGACAGTACTTC.

The chain has TRBV28 and TRBJ1-2; 7 bases line up with TRBD1. The CDR3 covers 14 residues. Losses at the gene ends were 7 bases for V and 6 bases for J; bases not matched to a gene: 11. CDR1 and CDR2 (germline): MDHEN, SYDVKM. The CDR3 loop is CASTPERDSHGYTF. In DNA, the CDR3 is TGTGCCAGCACCCCTGAGAGGGACAGCCATGGCTACACCTTC.

The chain combines TRBV28 with TRBJ2-7; a weak D match, TRBD2 (6 bases). This CDR3 spans 14 amino acids. Germline V gene data show CDR1 as MDHEN and CDR2 as SYDVKM. V lost 5 bases, J lost 0 bases, and 11 bases lay in between. CDR3: CASSPGLSSYEQYF. CDR3 in DNA: TGTGCCAGCAGTCCGGGACTTAGCTCCTACGAGCAGTACTTC. Full variable domain (missing parts from reference TRBV28 and TRBJ2-7): DVKVTQSSRYLVKRTGEKVFLECVQDMDHENMFWYRQDPGLGLRLIYFSYDVKMKEKGDIPEGYSVSREKKERFSLILESASTNQTSMYLCASSPGLSSYEQYFGPGTRLTVT.

This chain uses TRBV27 with TRBJ2-5; 13 positions match TRBD2. This CDR3 contains 17 residues. Germline lookup yields CDR1 MNHEY and CDR2 SMNVEV (reference sequence). After removal of 3 bases from V and 9 bases from J, the junction contained 13 bases not matched to a gene. CDR3 in amino acids: CASSLSFTSGGASAQYF. In DNA, the CDR3 is TGTGCCAGCAGTTTGTCCTTCACTAGCGGGGGGGCCTCGGCCCAGTACTTC.

This sequence joins TRBV13 and TRBJ1-2; the D is unclear. Germline V lookup: CDR1 PRHDT, CDR2 FYEKMQ (reference sequence). The ends were cut back, 1 base at V and 6 bases at J, with 9 bases in the middle. This CDR3 comprises 13 residues. The CDR3 sequence is CASSLETVHGYTF. The CDR3 bases are TGTGCCAGCAGCTTAGAAACAGTCCATGGCTACACCTTC.

This chain connects TRBV7-9 to TRBJ2-1; a weak D match, TRBD1 (5 bases). The CDR3 contains 12 residues. Germline V lookup: CDR1 SEHNR, CDR2 FQNEAQ (reference sequence). Trimming left V 4 bases short and J 6 bases short, with 7 bases between. CDR3: CASSSRANEQFF. CDR3 coding DNA: TGTGCCAGCAGCTCCAGGGCCAATGAGCAGTTCTTC.

The J gene is TRBJ1-1, the V gene TRBV30, with 7 bases matching TRBD1. V was clipped by 8 bases and J by 1 base; unmatched bases: 4. The CDR3 has 12 residues. Germline V lookup: CDR1 GTSNPN, CDR2 SVGIG (reference sequence). CDR3 amino acids: CAGRTGNTEAFF. As DNA, the CDR3 is TGTGCCGGACGGACAGGGAACACTGAAGCTTTCTTT.

The CDR3 bases are TGTGCCAGCAGCGGCGGGACCGCTGGAAACACCATATATTTT. Protein sequence: CASSGGTAGNTIYF. The J gene is TRBJ1-3, the V gene TRBV9, with a possible D match to TRBD1 (5 bases). The germline gives CDR1 SGDLS, CDR2 YYNGEE. The CDR3 contains 14 residues. Trimming stripped 3 bases from V and 2 bases from J, with 9 bases between.

This clone was seen more than once but under ten times. This sequence joins TRBV15 and TRBJ1-3; 10 nucleotides agree with TRBD1. Germline loops: CDR1 LNHNV, CDR2 YYDKDF (reference sequence). The V segment lost 3 bases and the J segment 4 bases; nucleotides outside the gene matches: 3. This CDR3 has 15 residues. The CDR3: CATSSGTGVGNTIYF. The CDR3 region has the DNA TGTGCCACCAGCAGCGGGACAGGGGTCGGAAACACCATATATTTT.

This clone was counted once. The rearrangement joins TRBV6-2 or TRBV6-3 to TRBJ2-1, with D unclear. Germline CDR1 is MNHEY and CDR2 is SVGEGT. The CDR3 has 15 residues. V was cut by 2 bases and J by 4 bases, with 12 bases left in between. CDR3 amino acids: CASSYPLARYNEQFF. The DNA for the CDR3 is TGTGCCAGCAGTTACCCCCTGGCAAGATACAATGAGCAGTTCTTC.